Below are 32 T cell receptor beta chains sequenced from a single sample in a study of cytomegalovirus exposure and HLA in healthy donors. Use of 60 Vbeta and 13 Jbeta primers characterized the PCR. Sequencing was performed with immunoSEQ multiplex PCR; in TCRdb, only in-frame clones are kept and a portion is missing. This sample has under 65,000 clones, with roughly 79% found just once. The specimen was PBMCs. The receptors were sampled from a man in his forties or fifties in good health and CMV-seronegative.

The V and J genes are TRBV18 and TRBJ1-1, with 12 positions matching TRBD1. The germline V gene has CDR1 KGHSH and CDR2 LQKENI. V trimming: 0 bases; J trimming: 0 bases; junction bases outside the gene matches: 5. The CDR3 is made up of 18 amino acids. The CDR3 nucleotides are TGTGCCAGCTCACCACCAGGGACAGGGGGCGCCTTGAACACTGAAGCTTTCTTT. It is translated as CASSPPGTGGALNTEAFF.

This rearrangement joins TRBV4-3 to TRBJ2-3; 7 bases are a match to TRBD2. The CDR3 sequence is 16 residues long. Germline lookup yields CDR1 LGHNA and CDR2 YSLEER. The ends lost 0 bases at V and 6 bases at J; junction bases unmatched: 9. The CDR3 loop reads CASSQDGGGVGDTQYF. The CDR3 DNA reads as TGCGCCAGCAGCCAAGATGGGGGAGGGGTTGGGGATACGCAGTATTTT.

The V and J genes are TRBV5-1 and TRBJ2-1; 7 bases match TRBD2. The CDR3 is 16 residues long. Per germline, CDR1 SGHRS and CDR2 YFSETQ. V lost 6 bases and J lost 8; bases outside the gene matches: 17. CDR3 region: CASKRGGVKPMDEQFF. The CDR3 nucleotides read TGCGCCAGCAAGCGGGGCGGTGTCAAGCCGATGGATGAGCAGTTCTTC.

This chain joins TRBV28 and TRBJ1-6, with D tentatively TRBD1 (6 bases). CDR3 length: 16 amino acids. V gave up 1 base and J gave up 0 bases, with 7 bases separating them. Germline values: CDR1 MDHEN, CDR2 SYDVKM. CDR3 nucleotides: TGTGCCAGCAGTTTATTCAGGGGCTCCTATAATTCACCCCTCCACTTT. Translation gives CASSLFRGSYNSPLHF.

The rearrangement uses TRBV14 and TRBJ2-7, with TRBD2 as a possible D gene (5 bases). Looked up from germline, CDR1 is SGHDN and CDR2 is FVKESK. CDR3 length: 13 amino acids. The V gene lost 4 bases and the J gene lost 6 bases, with 13 bases spanning the gap. CDR3 sequence (DNA): TGTGCCAGCAGCCGGAACGGGCGGGTCGAGCAGTACTTC. This codes for CASSRNGRVEQYF.

The chain couples TRBV28 to TRBJ2-7; TRBD1 agrees at 8 bases. V was clipped by 5 bases and J by 3 bases; unmatched bases: 9. CDR3 size: 15 residues. Per germline, CDR1 MDHEN and CDR2 SYDVKM. The CDR3 here is CASSPPFGQGYEQYF. CDR3 sequence (DNA): TGTGCCAGCAGTCCCCCCTTCGGACAGGGCTACGAGCAGTACTTC. The full variable domain, completed using reference TRBV28 and TRBJ2-7, is DVKVTQSSRYLVKRTGEKVFLECVQDMDHENMFWYRQDPGLGLRLIYFSYDVKMKEKGDIPEGYSVSREKKERFSLILESASTNQTSMYLCASSPPFGQGYEQYFGPGTRLTVT.

The chain recombines TRBV30 with TRBJ1-1; 7 bases match TRBD1. Losses at the gene ends were 3 bases for V and 0 bases for J; bases not matched to a gene: 7. CDR3 length equals 15 residues. Germline V gene data show CDR1 as GTSNPN and CDR2 as SVGIG (reference sequence). The CDR3, as DNA: TGTGCCTGGAGGCCGACAGGGACAGTGAACACTGAAGCTTTCTTT. This gives the protein CAWRPTGTVNTEAFF.

The J gene is TRBJ1-2, the V gene TRBV27; 7 bases match TRBD1. Germline lookup yields CDR1 MNHEY and CDR2 SMNVEV (reference sequence). With 5 bases clipped from V and 0 bases from J, the junction kept 12 bases outside the gene matches. The CDR3 covers 17 residues. The DNA of the CDR3 is TGTGCCAGCAGTCCCGGGACACCTAGGGGGCCTAACTATGGCTACACCTTC. It encodes CASSPGTPRGPNYGYTF.

The V call is TRBV28, the J call TRBJ1-2, with 8 nucleotides matching TRBD1. The V gene's germline CDR1 is MDHEN and CDR2 SYDVKM. J gave up 4 bases and V 5 bases, and 6 bases lay outside the gene matches. The CDR3 contains 14 residues. The CDR3 here is CASSPGGNLYGYTF. The CDR3 region has the DNA TGTGCCAGCAGTCCAGGGGGCAATCTCTATGGCTACACCTTC.

This clone was detected a few times. The chain combines TRBV6-5 with TRBJ2-7; 8 bases line up with TRBD1. Germline V gene sequence: CDR1 MNHEY, CDR2 SVGAGI. The CDR3 is made up of 15 amino acids. Losses at the gene ends were 5 bases for V and 0 bases for J; bases not matched to a gene: 6. The CDR3 spells CASSTGQVRSYEQYF. DNA of the CDR3: TGTGCCAGCAGTACGGGACAGGTTCGCTCCTACGAGCAGTACTTC.

This clone occurred a few times. The V and J genes are TRBV29-1 and TRBJ2-2, with D possibly TRBD1 on 6 matching bases. The CDR3 consists of 13 residues. With 6 bases removed from V and 5 bases from J, the gap between germline ends came to 13 bases. The V gene's germline CDR1 is SQVTM and CDR2 ANQGSEA. In nucleotides, the CDR3 is TGCAGCGTCGGATACAGGGAAACCGGGGAGCTGTTTTTT. It specifies CSVGYRETGELFF.

The chain is built from TRBV7-2 and TRBJ2-3; 9 bases map to TRBD2. The CDR3 length is 17 residues. Per the germline V gene, CDR1 is SGHTA and CDR2 is FQGNSA. The V and J ends lost 6 bases and 5 bases, in that order; junction bases with no gene match: 15. The DNA for the CDR3 is TGTGCCAGCAGGAGTCCGGCGGGGGGGCCGGTGGAAGATACGCAGTATTTT. Protein: CASRSPAGGPVEDTQYF.

The CDR3 DNA follows: TGTGCCAGCAACTTAAAAAGCCGGTACGTGGGAGGCACTGAAGCTTTCTTT. It encodes CASNLKSRYVGGTEAFF. V usage is TRBV21-1 and J usage is TRBJ1-1. TRBV21-1 is described as a pseudogene. The CDR3 is made up of 17 amino acids.

The chain recombines TRBV7-2 with TRBJ1-1; TRBD1 agrees at 7 bases. Germline CDR1 is SGHTA and CDR2 is FQGNSA. Trimming removed 5 bases from V and 0 bases from J; junction bases left unmatched: 3. The CDR3 sequence is 14 residues long. CDR3 sequence reads: CASSRGTVNTEAFF. The CDR3 coding sequence is TGTGCCAGCAGCCGCGGGACAGTGAACACTGAAGCTTTCTTT.

The chain combines TRBV11-2 with TRBJ2-7, with D perhaps matching TRBD2 (6 bases). V lost 5 bases to trimming and J lost 8 bases, with 16 bases between them. The CDR3 spans 13 residues. Germline V gives CDR1 SGHAT, CDR2 FQNNGV. Here the CDR3 reads CASSMGLSPQQYF. Here the CDR3 DNA reads TGTGCCAGCAGCATGGGACTTTCCCCCCAGCAGTACTTC.

CDR3 DNA: TGTGCCAGCAGTTACACGGAGGCCCACGAGCAGTACTTC. The encoded protein is CASSYTEAHEQYF. The chain carries TRBV6-6 and TRBJ2-7; D might be TRBD2 (5 bases). The V and J ends lost 2 bases and 5 bases respectively, with 10 bases between them. Germline V CDR1 and CDR2: MNHNY, SVGAGI (reference sequence). CDR3 length: 13 residues.

The chain links TRBV19 to TRBJ2-7; D may be TRBD1 (5 bases). V dropped 0 bases and J dropped 2 bases, with 11 bases sitting between them. The germline V gene has CDR1 LNHDA and CDR2 SQIVND (reference sequence). This CDR3 contains 15 residues. The CDR3 spells CASSIEWGWAYEQYF. In DNA, the CDR3 is TGTGCCAGTAGTATAGAATGGGGCTGGGCCTACGAGCAGTACTTC.

The chain combines TRBV30 with TRBJ1-2, with TRBD1 matching over 7 bases. CDR1 GTSNPN and CDR2 SVGIG come from the germline V gene (reference sequence). Trimming cost V 3 bases and J 0 bases; bases outside gene matches: 10. The CDR3 is 16 residues long. Here the CDR3 DNA reads TGTGCCTGGAGCGAGAGGAGACAGGGTGCTAACTATGGCTACACCTTC. Amino acid sequence: CAWSERRQGANYGYTF.

V usage is TRBV6-5 and J usage is TRBJ2-7, with TRBD1 as a possible D gene (8 bases). The CDR3 covers 15 residues. CDR1 and CDR2 from the germline V gene are MNHEY and SVGAGI. V was shortened by 8 bases and J by 6 bases, with 23 bases between the two germline ends. The DNA of the CDR3 is TGTGCCAGCTGGGGGGGAGGGGCAGGGGGCTGCGAGCAGTACTTC. Residues: CASWGGGAGGCEQYF.

The chain carries TRBV6-5 and TRBJ1-2, with 7 bases that match TRBD1. The CDR3 runs to 14 residues. V shed 6 bases and J 4 bases; nucleotides not matched to a gene: 8. Per germline, CDR1 MNHEY and CDR2 SVGAGI. CDR3 in DNA: TGTGCCAGCAGGAACTCAGGGGGGAGCTATGGCTACACCTTC. Protein: CASRNSGGSYGYTF.

This clone was counted once. This rearrangement joins TRBV7-7 to TRBJ2-2; D might be TRBD2 (6 bases). Trimming removed 2 bases at V and 7 bases at J, with 11 bases between. This CDR3 region has 14 residues. Germline V gene lookup returns CDR1 SSHAT and CDR2 FNYEAQ (reference sequence). CDR3 amino acids: CASSLSGTGGELFF. The CDR3 bases are TGTGCCAGCAGCTTATCAGGGACTGGCGGGGAGCTGTTTTTT.

The rearrangement uses TRBV6-5 and TRBJ2-3; 13 bases are shared with TRBD2. With V trimmed by 6 bases and J by 0 bases, 0 bases remained unmatched. Looked up from germline, CDR1 is MNHEY and CDR2 is SVGAGI. This CDR3 has 15 residues. CDR3 in amino acids: CASRLAGGSTDTQYF. The DNA of the CDR3 is TGTGCCAGCAGACTAGCGGGGGGGAGCACAGATACGCAGTATTTT.

The rearrangement joins TRBV2 to TRBJ2-1; 12 positions agree with TRBD2. The V segment lost 0 bases and the J segment 7 bases; nucleotides outside the gene matches: 13. The CDR3 contains 19 residues. From germline, CDR1 is SNHLY and CDR2 FYNNEI. This CDR3 reads CASSEAVFPLAGGRNEQFF. The CDR3 bases are TGTGCCAGCAGTGAAGCAGTCTTTCCACTAGCGGGGGGTCGTAATGAGCAGTTCTTC.

J is TRBJ2-3 and V is TRBV19; a weak D match, TRBD1 (6 bases). In germline, CDR1 is LNHDA, CDR2 SQIVND (reference sequence). Trimming stripped 10 bases from V and 4 bases from J, with 15 bases between. The CDR3 runs 13 residues. The CDR3 DNA sequence: TGTGCCACCCACAGGGTGATACCAGATACGCAGTATTTT. Encoded protein: CATHRVIPDTQYF.

This sequence joins TRBV5-1 and TRBJ2-3, with D unresolved. Trimming took 6 bases from V and 2 from J, leaving 16 bases between them. Looked up from germline, CDR1 is SGHRS and CDR2 is YFSETQ. This CDR3 contains 15 residues. In nucleotides, the CDR3 is TGCGCCAGCACCAAAGCCGATCCCTACACAGATACGCAGTATTTT. It encodes CASTKADPYTDTQYF.

This clone was seen more than once but under ten times. This chain links TRBV18 with TRBJ1-1, with TRBD1 as a possible D gene (5 bases). Trimming took 3 bases from V and 4 from J, leaving 12 bases between them. From germline, CDR1 is KGHSH and CDR2 LQKENI. This CDR3 is built from 14 residues. DNA for the CDR3: TGTGCCAGCTCACCCCCCAGGGCGGCCACTGAAGCTTTCTTT. Protein sequence: CASSPPRAATEAFF.

This clone has a handful of counts. The J gene is TRBJ2-1, the V gene TRBV11-3; perhaps TRBD2 as D (7 bases). V lost 0 bases to trimming and J lost 4 bases, with 16 bases between them. Germline V gives CDR1 SGHNT, CDR2 YENEEA. The CDR3 length is 17 residues. The DNA of the CDR3 is TGTGCCAGCAGCTTAGAGGAGGGGGGGGCCCCTTACAATGAGCAGTTCTTC. Amino acids: CASSLEEGGAPYNEQFF.

The rearrangement joins TRBV23-1 to TRBJ1-2, with D perhaps matching TRBD1 (6 bases). TRBV23-1 is known as an ORF, though its function is uncertain. This CDR3 region has 17 residues. Trimming took 7 bases from V and 7 from J, leaving 28 bases between them. CDR3 nucleotides: TGCGCCAGCACAAATAAATCGGGTCAGGGGCCCCGGGTTGGCTACACCTTC. Residues: CASTNKSGQGPRVGYTF.

Written as DNA, the CDR3 is TGTGCCATCAGTTCGTCGGGGGGCACGAACACCGGGGAGCTGTTTTTT. This translates into CAISSSGGTNTGELFF. The chain links TRBV10-3 to TRBJ2-2; TRBD2 might be the D (7 bases). Per the germline V gene, CDR1 is ENHRY and CDR2 is SYGVKD. The CDR3 has 16 residues. V gave up 5 bases and J gave up 0 bases, with 13 bases separating them.

This chain links TRBV5-5 with TRBJ2-5, with D possibly TRBD2 on 7 matching bases. The CDR3 has 15 residues. Per the germline V gene, CDR1 is SGHKS and CDR2 is YYEKEE (reference sequence). V was clipped by 3 bases and J by 3 bases, with 15 bases between them. CDR3 sequence (DNA): TGTGCCAGCAGCTGGAGGGGGGGGGAGGAAGAGACCCAGTACTTC. Translated, it gives CASSWRGGEEETQYF.

In this sample, this clone turned up once. The chain joins TRBV4-2 to TRBJ2-7; 13 bases align to TRBD2. Looked up from germline, CDR1 is LGHNA and CDR2 is YNFKEQ. The CDR3 extends over 17 amino acids. V trimming: 3 bases; J trimming: 5 bases; junction bases outside the gene matches: 10. CDR3 nucleotide sequence: TGTGCCAGCAGCCAGGTACTAGCGGGGGGGCGGCCGGACGAGCAGTACTTC. Translated: CASSQVLAGGRPDEQYF.

V usage is TRBV6-5 and J usage is TRBJ1-5; TRBD1 matches at 8 bases. V was pared by 4 bases and J by 7 bases, with 6 bases of the junction left unmatched. This CDR3 spans 14 amino acids. Germline-derived CDR1 and CDR2 are MNHEY and SVGAGI. Written as DNA, the CDR3 is TGTGCCAGCAGTTCCGGACAGGGTAGGCAGCCCCAGCATTTT. It specifies CASSSGQGRQPQHF.